This TCR beta chain was captured in a study of blood T cells in healthy people across ages. Turning to the study itself: Through template switching, about one barcoded beta molecule was captured per two T cells, as measured in model experiments.

In this sample, this clonotype turned up many times. No fewer than 5.5 micrograms of total RNA were isolated from every sample. It was with a sample-barcoded 5' primer and a J-beta primer mix that a second PCR of about 7 to 12 cycles was run. Using its own MiXCR run on the 5' RACE reads, TCRdb lists one record per CDR3 protein. The repertoire holds 800,000 to 950,000 distinct CDR3 sequences, approximately 32% seen once, with roughly a tenth in the top ten. This CDR3 contains 16 residues. The V gene's germline CDR1 is LGHNA and CDR2 YSLEER. V dropped 3 bases and J dropped 3; count of bases not matched to a gene: 10. The data were also submitted as part of a second study, on T cells of mothers and their children. That investigation notes: The sample comes from fewer than ten healthy Caucasian donors: mothers and children. Maternal samples each gave over 10 million TCR beta CDR3 reads, and child samples roughly 3 million each.

This clonotype was sampled from a woman aged 40 to 50 in good health. The sequencing input was blood. The genes are TRBV4-3 and TRBJ2-7, with 8 nucleotides matching TRBD1. The CDR3: CASSQAGTGTLYEQYF. For the CDR3, the DNA is TGCGCCAGCAGCCAGGCCGGGACAGGCACCCTCTACGAGCAGTACTTC.